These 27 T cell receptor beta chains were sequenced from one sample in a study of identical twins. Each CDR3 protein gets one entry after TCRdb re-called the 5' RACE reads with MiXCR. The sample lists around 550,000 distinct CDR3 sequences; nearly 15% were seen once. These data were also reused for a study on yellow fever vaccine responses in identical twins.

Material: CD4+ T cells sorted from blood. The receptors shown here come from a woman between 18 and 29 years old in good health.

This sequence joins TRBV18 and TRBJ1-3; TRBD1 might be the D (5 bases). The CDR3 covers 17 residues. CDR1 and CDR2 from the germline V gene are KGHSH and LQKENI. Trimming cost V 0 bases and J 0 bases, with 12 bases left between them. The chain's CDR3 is CASSPPWGSGSGNTIYF. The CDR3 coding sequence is TGTGCCAGCTCACCACCGTGGGGCAGCGGCTCTGGAAACACCATATATTTT.

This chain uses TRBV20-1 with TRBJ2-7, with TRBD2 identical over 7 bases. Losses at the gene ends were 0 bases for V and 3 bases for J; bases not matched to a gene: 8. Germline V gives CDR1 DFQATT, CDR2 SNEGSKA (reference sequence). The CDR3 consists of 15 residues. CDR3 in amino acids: CSARDSGTGGYEQYF. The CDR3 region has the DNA TGCAGTGCTAGAGATTCCGGGACGGGGGGCTACGAGCAGTACTTC.

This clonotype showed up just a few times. As DNA, the CDR3 is TGTGCCAGTAATCGGAACACTGAAGCTTTCTTT. As protein: CASNRNTEAFF. The chain couples TRBV19 to TRBJ1-1; D ambiguous. The V gene lost 7 bases and the J gene lost 1 base, with 4 bases spanning the gap. The CDR3 is made up of 11 amino acids. Per the germline V gene, CDR1 is LNHDA and CDR2 is SQIVND (reference sequence).

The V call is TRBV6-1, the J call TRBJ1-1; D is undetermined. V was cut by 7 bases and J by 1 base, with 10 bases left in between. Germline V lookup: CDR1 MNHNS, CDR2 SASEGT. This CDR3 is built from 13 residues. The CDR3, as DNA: TGTGCCAGCACTCGAGAAACGAACACTGAAGCTTTCTTT. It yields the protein CASTRETNTEAFF.

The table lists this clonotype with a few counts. Here the CDR3 reads CAISESGGGSLHEQYV. Here the CDR3 DNA reads TGTGCCATCAGTGAGTCTGGGGGGGGGAGTCTCCACGAGCAGTACGTC. The chain uses TRBV10-3 and TRBJ2-7; 7 bases agree with TRBD2. The germline V gene has CDR1 ENHRY and CDR2 SYGVKD. V lost 0 bases to trimming and J lost 5 bases; unmatched junction nucleotides: 10. CDR3 length equals 16 residues.

CDR3 bases: TGCGCCAGCAGCTCCAGGACAGGGGACCGCAATGAGCAGTTCTTC. Protein sequence: CASSSRTGDRNEQFF. The J gene is TRBJ2-1, the V gene TRBV5-1, with 9 positions matching TRBD1. Germline values: CDR1 SGHRS, CDR2 YFSETQ. This CDR3 has 15 amino acids. V shed 3 bases, J shed 6 bases, and the junction held 7 bases outside the gene matches.

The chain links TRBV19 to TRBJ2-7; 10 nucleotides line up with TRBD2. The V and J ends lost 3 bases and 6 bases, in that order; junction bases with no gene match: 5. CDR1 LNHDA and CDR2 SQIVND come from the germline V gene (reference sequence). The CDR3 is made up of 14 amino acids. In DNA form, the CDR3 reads TGTGCCAGTAGTATCCTAGCGGGAGAAGGCGAGCAGTACTTC. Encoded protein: CASSILAGEGEQYF. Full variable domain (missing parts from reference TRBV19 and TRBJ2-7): DGGITQSPKYLFRKEGQNVTLSCEQNLNHDAMYWYRQDPGQGLRLIYYSQIVNDFQKGDIAEGYSVSREKKESFPLTVTSAQKNPTAFYLCASSILAGEGEQYFGPGTRLTVT.

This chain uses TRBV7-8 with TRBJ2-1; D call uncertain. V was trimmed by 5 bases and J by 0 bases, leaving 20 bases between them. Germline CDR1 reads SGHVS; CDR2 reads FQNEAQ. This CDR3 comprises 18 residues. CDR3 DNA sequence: TGTGCCAGCAGCCTCGTGCCTAGGATGATAAGCTCCTACAATGAGCAGTTCTTC. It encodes CASSLVPRMISSYNEQFF.

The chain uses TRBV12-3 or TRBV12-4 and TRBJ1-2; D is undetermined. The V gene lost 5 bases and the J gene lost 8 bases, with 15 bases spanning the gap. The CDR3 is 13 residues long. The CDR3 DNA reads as TGTGCCAGCAGTCCTCGGACCAGAGGGGGCTACACCTTC. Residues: CASSPRTRGGYTF.

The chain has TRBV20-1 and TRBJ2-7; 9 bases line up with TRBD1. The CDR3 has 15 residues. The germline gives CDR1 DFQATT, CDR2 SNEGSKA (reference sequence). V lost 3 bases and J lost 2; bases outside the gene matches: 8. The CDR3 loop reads CSARATGTGPYEQYV. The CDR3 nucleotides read TGCAGTGCTAGGGCCACCGGGACAGGGCCCTACGAGCAGTACGTC.

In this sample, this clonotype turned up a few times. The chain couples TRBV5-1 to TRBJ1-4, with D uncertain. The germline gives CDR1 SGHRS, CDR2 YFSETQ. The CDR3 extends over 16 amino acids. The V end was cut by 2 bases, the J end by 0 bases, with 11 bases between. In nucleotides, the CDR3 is TGCGCCAGCAGCTTACCCACCTCCGCAACTAATGAAAAACTGTTTTTT. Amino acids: CASSLPTSATNEKLFF.

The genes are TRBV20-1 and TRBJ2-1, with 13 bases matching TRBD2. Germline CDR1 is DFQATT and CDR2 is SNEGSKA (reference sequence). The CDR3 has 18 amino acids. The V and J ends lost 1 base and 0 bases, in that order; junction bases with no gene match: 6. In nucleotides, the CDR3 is TGCAGTGCTAGAGGACTAGCGGGGGGACCGAGCTCCTACAATGAGCAGTTCTTC. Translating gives CSARGLAGGPSSYNEQFF.

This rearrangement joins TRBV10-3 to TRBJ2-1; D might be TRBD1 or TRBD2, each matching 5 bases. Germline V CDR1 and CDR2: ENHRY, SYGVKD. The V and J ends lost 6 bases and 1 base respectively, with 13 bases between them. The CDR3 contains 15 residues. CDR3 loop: CAISNRDGSYNEQFF. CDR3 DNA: TGTGCCATCAGCAACCGGGACGGGTCCTACAATGAGCAGTTCTTC.

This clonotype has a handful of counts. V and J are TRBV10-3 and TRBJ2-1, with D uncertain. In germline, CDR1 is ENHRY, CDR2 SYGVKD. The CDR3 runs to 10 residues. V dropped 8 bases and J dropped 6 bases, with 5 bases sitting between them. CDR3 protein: CAIGGNEQFF. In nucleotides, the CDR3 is TGTGCCATCGGCGGCAATGAGCAGTTCTTC.

The CDR3 spells CASSQERGLVAGNPDTQYF. The CDR3 DNA reads as TGCGCCAGCAGCCAGGAGAGGGGGTTGGTAGCGGGGAATCCAGATACGCAGTATTTT. The chain employs TRBV4-1 and TRBJ2-3, with 8 bases that match TRBD2. The CDR3 is made up of 19 amino acids. J lost 4 bases, V lost 3 bases, and 18 bases had no gene match. Per germline, CDR1 MGHRA and CDR2 YSYEKL.

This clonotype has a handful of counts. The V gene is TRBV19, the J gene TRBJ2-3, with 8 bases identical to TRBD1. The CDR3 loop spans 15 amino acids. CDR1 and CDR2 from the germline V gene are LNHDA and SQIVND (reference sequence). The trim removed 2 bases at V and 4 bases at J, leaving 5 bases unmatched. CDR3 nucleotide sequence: TGTGCCAGTAGTATACAGGGGGCCCGCGCAGATACGCAGTATTTT. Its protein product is CASSIQGARADTQYF.

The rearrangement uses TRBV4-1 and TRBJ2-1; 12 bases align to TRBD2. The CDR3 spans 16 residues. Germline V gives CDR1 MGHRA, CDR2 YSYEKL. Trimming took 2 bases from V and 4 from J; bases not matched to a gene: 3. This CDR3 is CASSQLGLAGYNEQFF. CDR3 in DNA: TGCGCCAGCAGCCAACTCGGACTAGCGGGGTACAATGAGCAGTTCTTC.

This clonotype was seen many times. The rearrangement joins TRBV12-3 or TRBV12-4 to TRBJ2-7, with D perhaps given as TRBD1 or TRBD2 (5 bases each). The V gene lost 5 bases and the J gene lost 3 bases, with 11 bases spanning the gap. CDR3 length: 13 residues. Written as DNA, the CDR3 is TGTGCCAGCAGTCCCGGGGCCTTCTACGAGCAGTACTTC. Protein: CASSPGAFYEQYF.

For the CDR3, the DNA is TGTGCCATCAGTGAAACGGACAGGTTAGGCACTGAAGCTTTCTTT. Translated, it gives CAISETDRLGTEAFF. V and J are TRBV10-3 and TRBJ1-1; 7 nucleotides agree with TRBD1. The CDR3 covers 15 residues. The ends lost 3 bases at V and 4 bases at J; junction bases unmatched: 8. The germline V gene encodes CDR1 ENHRY and CDR2 SYGVKD.

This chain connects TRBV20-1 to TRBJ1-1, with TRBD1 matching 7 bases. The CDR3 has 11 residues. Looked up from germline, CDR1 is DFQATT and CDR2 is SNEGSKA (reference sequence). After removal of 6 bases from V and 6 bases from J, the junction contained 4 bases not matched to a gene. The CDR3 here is CSARGVSEAFF. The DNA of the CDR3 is TGCAGTGCCAGGGGGGTCTCTGAAGCTTTCTTT.

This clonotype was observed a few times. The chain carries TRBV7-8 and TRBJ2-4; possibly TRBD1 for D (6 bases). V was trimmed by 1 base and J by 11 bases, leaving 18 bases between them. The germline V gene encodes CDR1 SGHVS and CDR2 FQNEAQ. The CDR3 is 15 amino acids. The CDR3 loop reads CASSLGGTPKAVQYF. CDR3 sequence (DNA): TGTGCCAGCAGCTTAGGAGGGACACCTAAAGCGGTTCAGTACTTC.

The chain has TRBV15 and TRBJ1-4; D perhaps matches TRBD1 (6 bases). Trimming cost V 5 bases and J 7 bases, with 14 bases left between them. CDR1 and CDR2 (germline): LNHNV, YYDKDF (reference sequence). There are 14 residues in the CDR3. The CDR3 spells CATSGGHTGEKLFF. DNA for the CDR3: TGTGCCACCAGCGGGGGACATACTGGTGAAAAACTGTTTTTT.

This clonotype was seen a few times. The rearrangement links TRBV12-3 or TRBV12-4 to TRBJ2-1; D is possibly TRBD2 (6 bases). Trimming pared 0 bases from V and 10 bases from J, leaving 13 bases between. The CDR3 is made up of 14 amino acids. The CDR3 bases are TGTGCCAGCAGTTTAGCTTCGGGGGTGGAGGAGCAGTTCTTC. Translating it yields CASSLASGVEEQFF.

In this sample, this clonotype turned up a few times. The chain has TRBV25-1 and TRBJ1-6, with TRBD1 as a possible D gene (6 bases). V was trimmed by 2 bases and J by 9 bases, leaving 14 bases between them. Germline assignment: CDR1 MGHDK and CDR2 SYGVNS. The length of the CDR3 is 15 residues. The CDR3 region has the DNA TGTGCCAGCAGTGAAGGGGCAGGGGAAGGTTCACCCCTCCACTTT. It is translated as CASSEGAGEGSPLHF.

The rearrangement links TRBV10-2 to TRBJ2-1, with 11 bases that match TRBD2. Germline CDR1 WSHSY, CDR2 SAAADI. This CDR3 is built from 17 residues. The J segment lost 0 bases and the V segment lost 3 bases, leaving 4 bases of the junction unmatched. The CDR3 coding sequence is TGCGCCAGCAGTGATCCTAGCGGGAGGCACTCCTACAATGAGCAGTTCTTC. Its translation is CASSDPSGRHSYNEQFF.

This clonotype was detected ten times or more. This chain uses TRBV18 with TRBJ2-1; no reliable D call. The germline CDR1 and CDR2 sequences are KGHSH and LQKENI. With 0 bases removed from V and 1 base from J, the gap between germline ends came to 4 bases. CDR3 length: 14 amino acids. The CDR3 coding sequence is TGTGCCAGCTCACCACCGATGTCCTACAATGAGCAGTTCTTC. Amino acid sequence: CASSPPMSYNEQFF.

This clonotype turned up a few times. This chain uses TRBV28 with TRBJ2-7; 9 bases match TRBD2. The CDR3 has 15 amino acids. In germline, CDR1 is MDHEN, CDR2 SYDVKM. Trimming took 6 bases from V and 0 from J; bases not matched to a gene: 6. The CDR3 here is CASRGGLASSYEQYF. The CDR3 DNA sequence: TGTGCCAGCAGGGGTGGACTAGCGTCCTCCTACGAGCAGTACTTC.